This paragraph covers one TCR beta chain sequence. This CDR3 contains 14 residues. Germline loops: CDR1 KGHSH, CDR2 LQKENI. With V trimmed by 3 bases and J by 4 bases, 5 bases remained unmatched. These data come from a study of glioma-infiltrating T cells after dendritic cell vaccination. Study-wide context: Three intradermal dendritic cell vaccine injections were given every two weeks.

Sequenced by immunoSEQ multiplex PCR; TCRdb stores in-frame clones only, minus some. The sample has some 70,000 clones, 81% seen once. The chain employs TRBV18 and TRBJ1-2, with 7 bases that match TRBD1. This TCR was recovered from a human donor with glioblastoma. Material: blood, obtained before dendritic cell vaccination. DNA for the CDR3: TGTGCCAGCTCACCCGAGGGGGCCATCTATGGCTACACCTTC. Encoded protein: CASSPEGAIYGYTF.